The present TCR beta chain was sequenced within a study of blood T cell repertoires in COVID-19. Across the whole study: The cDNA or gDNA used as material had been derived from T cells, B-cell-depleted T cells, or PBMCs.

Germline CDR1 is MNHEY and CDR2 is SVGAGI. The ends lost 7 bases at V and 2 bases at J; junction bases unmatched: 7. This CDR3 has 14 amino acids. Per the original methods: Nucleated cell counts were estimated from reference gene primer amplification. TCRdb's table, derived via immunoSEQ multiplex PCR, lists solely in-frame clones and lacks some. The D gene and trimming were derived from the DNA, and the V and J assignments and clone size from that table. The sample records 100,000 or so clones, 85% to 95% being singletons. The V call is TRBV6-5, the J call TRBJ2-7; TRBD1 aligns across 8 bases. The specimen sequenced was peripheral blood. The TCR was taken from a man aged 50 to 60 with active COVID-19. CDR3 amino acids: CASNLGQVPYEQYF. For the CDR3, the DNA is TGTGCCAGCAACTTGGGACAGGTCCCCTACGAGCAGTACTTC.